The clone carrying this T cell receptor beta chain was recorded many times. As yet, its antigen is unknown. This specimen comes from a study of T cells after yellow fever vaccination. Findings of the study overall: Sorted repertoires could include abundant contaminating clonotypes from bulk cells.

TCRdb fed the 5' RACE reads into MiXCR, producing one record per CDR3 protein. The sample has roughly 250,000 distinct CDR3 sequences, around 13% seen once; the top ten hold around 0.49%. V shed 0 bases and J shed 9 bases, with 18 bases lying between them. The CDR3 runs 16 residues. In germline, CDR1 is LGHNA, CDR2 YSLEER. J is TRBJ2-1 and V is TRBV4-3, with a possible D match to TRBD1 (7 bases). The TCR was taken from a young man who received the YFV17D yellow fever vaccine. The source was CD4+ T cells sorted from PBMCs, collected 45 days after the yellow fever booster vaccination. This CDR3 reads CASSQERTGGIGEQFF. The CDR3 coding sequence is TGCGCCAGCAGCCAAGAGAGGACAGGAGGGATTGGTGAGCAGTTCTTC.